This T cell receptor (beta chain) was profiled in a study of blood T cell repertoires in COVID-19. Study-level information: Sites in the United States, Italy and Spain provided acute and convalescent COVID-19 samples.

In the source study's methods: Estimates of nucleated cell counts were drawn from the amplification of reference gene primers. Sequenced by immunoSEQ multiplex PCR; TCRdb stores in-frame clones only, minus some. Clone size and the V and J calls come from that table; the DNA yielded D and trimming. The data hold about 300,000 clones, with approximately 84% observed a single time. There are 14 residues in the CDR3. The V gene's germline CDR1 is SGHRS and CDR2 YFSETQ. Trimming removed 1 base from V and 2 bases from J; junction bases left unmatched: 0. Enrolment of Seattle patients took place during active infection, and they were followed longitudinally.

The rearrangement joins TRBV5-1 to TRBJ2-7, with TRBD2 matching 10 bases. The specimen was peripheral blood. The receptor's source is a human donor with COVID-19, enrolled during active disease. The donor label of this sample is uncertain. CDR3 sequence: CASSLTSGTYEQYF. The CDR3 nucleotides read TGCGCCAGCAGCTTGACTAGCGGGACCTACGAGCAGTACTTC. Filled out from reference TRBV5-1 and TRBJ2-7, the complete variable domain reads KAGVTQTPRYLIKTRGQQVTLSCSPISGHRSVSWYQQTPGQGLQFLFEYFSETQRNKGNFPGRFSGRQFSNSRSEMNVSTLELGDSALYLCASSLTSGTYEQYFGPGTRLTVT.